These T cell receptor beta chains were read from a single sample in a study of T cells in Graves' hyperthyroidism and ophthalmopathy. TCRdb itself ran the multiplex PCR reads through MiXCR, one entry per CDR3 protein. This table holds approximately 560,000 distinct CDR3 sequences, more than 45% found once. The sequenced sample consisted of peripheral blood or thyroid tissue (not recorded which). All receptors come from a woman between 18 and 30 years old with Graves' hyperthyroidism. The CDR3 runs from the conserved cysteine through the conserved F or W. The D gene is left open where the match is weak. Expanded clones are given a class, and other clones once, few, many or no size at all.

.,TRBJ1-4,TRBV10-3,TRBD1,CASSFDRETNEKLFF,TGTGCCAGCAGTTTCGACAGGGAAACTAATGAAAAACTGTTTTTT
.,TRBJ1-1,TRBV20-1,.,CSAREKPLAKAFF,TGCAGTGCTAGAGAAAAGCCCCTGGCGAAAGCTTTCTTT
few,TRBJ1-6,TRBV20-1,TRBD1,CSARVGTGAEPLHF,TGCAGTGCTAGAGTGGGGACAGGCGCGGAACCCCTCCACTTT
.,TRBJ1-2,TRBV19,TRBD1,CASTEARDRDSYGYTF,TGTGCCAGTACCGAGGCGAGGGACAGGGATAGCTATGGCTACACCTTC
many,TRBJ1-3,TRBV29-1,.,CSVGGPRSLNF,TGCAGCGTGGGGGGCCCCAGAAGCCTCAATTTT
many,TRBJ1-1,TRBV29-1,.,CSAVTGLNTEAFF,TGCAGCGCAGTGACAGGACTGAACACTGAAGCTTTCTTT
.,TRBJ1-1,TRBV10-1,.,CASSGRDRTEAFF,TGCGCCAGCAGTGGCAGGGACCGCACTGAAGCTTTCTTT
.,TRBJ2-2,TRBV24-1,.,CATTPHASDTGELFF,TGTGCCACCACCCCGCACGCATCGGACACCGGGGAGCTGTTTTTT
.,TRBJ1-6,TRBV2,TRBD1,CAGTGGSPLHF,TGTGCCGGGACAGGGGGTTCACCCCTCCACTTT
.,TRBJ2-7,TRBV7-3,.,CASSHGTPAEGYEQYF,TGTGCCAGCAGCCACGGGACACCGGCTGAAGGCTACGAGCAGTACTTC
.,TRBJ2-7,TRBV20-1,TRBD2,CSASSRLAGDYEQYF,TGCAGTGCTAGTTCCCGGCTAGCGGGGGACTACGAGCAGTACTTC
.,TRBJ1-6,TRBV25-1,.,CASRGAGASSPLHF,TGTGCCAGCAGAGGGGCAGGGGCAAGTTCACCCCTCCACTTT
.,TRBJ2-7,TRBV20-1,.,CRGVGASANSYEQYF,TGCAGAGGAGTCGGGGCTAGCGCAAACTCCTACGAGCAGTACTTC
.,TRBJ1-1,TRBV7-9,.,CASSNTGYDTEAFF,TGTGCCAGCAGCAATACAGGGTATGACACTGAAGCTTTCTTT
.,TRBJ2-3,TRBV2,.,CASSWPDTQYF,TGTGCCAGCAGTTGGCCAGATACGCAGTATTTT
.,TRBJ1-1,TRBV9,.,CSKPGCMNTEAFF,TGTTCTAAACCCGGGTGTATGAACACTGAAGCTTTCTTT
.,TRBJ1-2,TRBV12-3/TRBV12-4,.,CASSFSTETRSGYTF,TGTGCCAGCAGTTTCTCGACAGAGACGAGGTCGGGCTACACCTTC
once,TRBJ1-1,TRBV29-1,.,CSVELGRGTEAFF,TGCAGCGTTGAGTTGGGCAGGGGCACTGAAGCTTTCTTT
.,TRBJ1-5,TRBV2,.,CASSYWLGGRSNQPQHF,TGTGCCAGCAGTTACTGGCTCGGGGGCCGGAGCAATCAGCCCCAGCATTTT
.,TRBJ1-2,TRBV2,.,CASSEGPFLNYGYTF,TGTGCCAGCAGTGAAGGGCCCTTCCTTAACTATGGCTACACCTTC
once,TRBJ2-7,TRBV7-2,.,CASSLKGREQYF,TGTGCCAGCAGCCTCAAAGGGCGCGAGCAGTACTTC
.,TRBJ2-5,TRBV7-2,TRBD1,CASSHTGASQETQYF,TGCGCCAGCAGCCATACAGGGGCGAGCCAAGAGACCCAGTACTTC
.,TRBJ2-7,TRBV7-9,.,CASSALRDEQYF,TGTGCCAGCAGTGCCCTCCGGGACGAGCAGTACTTC
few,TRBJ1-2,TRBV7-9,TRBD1,CASSEGALDYGYTF,TGTGCCAGCAGCGAGGGGGCATTAGACTATGGCTACACCTTC
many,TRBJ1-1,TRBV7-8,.,CASSLGLGGTEAFF,TGTGCCAGCAGCTTAGGACTGGGGGGTACTGAAGCTTTCTTT
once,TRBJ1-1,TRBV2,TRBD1,CASATGQGRSEAFF,TGTGCTAGCGCGACGGGACAGGGGAGGTCTGAAGCTTTCTTT
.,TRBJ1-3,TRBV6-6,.,CASSDPGNTIYF,TGTGCCAGCAGCGATCCTGGAAACACCATATATTTT
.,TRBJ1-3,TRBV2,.,CASSQGRGTIYF,TGTGCCAGCAGCCAGGGGCGGGGGACCATATATTTT
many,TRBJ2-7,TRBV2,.,CASRQGTSYEQYF,TGTGCCAGCAGGCAGGGGACCTCATACGAGCAGTACTTC
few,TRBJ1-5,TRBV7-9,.,CASSVQGGLQPQHF,TGTGCCAGCAGCGTTCAGGGAGGTTTGCAGCCCCAGCATTTT
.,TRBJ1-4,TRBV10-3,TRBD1,CANRGTGEKLFF,TGTGCCAACAGGGGGACGGGTGAAAAACTGTTTTTT
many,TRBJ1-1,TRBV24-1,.,CATVGPGTEAFF,TGTGCCACCGTGGGCCCCGGGACTGAAGCTTTCTTT
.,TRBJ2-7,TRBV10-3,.,CAISESRTEPDF,TGTGCCATCAGTGAGTCGAGGACGGAGCCGGACTTC
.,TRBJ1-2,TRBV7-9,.,CASSMAPFRGTDGYTF,TGCGCCAGCAGCATGGCCCCATTTCGTGGGACTGATGGCTACACCTTC
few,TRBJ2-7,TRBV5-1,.,CASNPGDSSYEQYF,TGCGCCAGCAACCCGGGGGACAGCTCCTACGAGCAGTACTTC
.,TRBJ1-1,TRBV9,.,CASSSGQEAFF,TGTGCCAGCAGTTCGGGGCAGGAAGCTTTCTTT
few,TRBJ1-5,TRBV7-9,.,CASSHGAGINQPQHF,TGTGCCAGCAGCCATGGGGCAGGAATCAATCAGCCCCAGCATTTT
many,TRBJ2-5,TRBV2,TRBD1,CASREDRVSETQYF,TGTGCCAGCAGAGAGGACAGGGTTTCAGAGACCCAGTACTTC
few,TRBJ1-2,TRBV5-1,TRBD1,CASSSLTGNYGYTF,TGCGCCAGCAGCTCCTTGACAGGGAACTATGGCTACACCTTC
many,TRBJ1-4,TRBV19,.,CASSIQGGPLFF,TGTGCCAGTAGTATTCAGGGAGGCCCACTGTTTTTT